There are many counts of the clone carrying this TCR beta chain. CDR3 length equals 14 residues. Trimming removed 3 bases from V and 5 bases from J; junction bases left unmatched: 2. CDR1 is SNHLY and CDR2 is FYNNEI in the germline V gene. This entry is derived from a study of cytomegalovirus exposure and HLA in healthy donors. Background on the study: The study placed around 80% of its 398 genotyped donors in the Caucasian-associated ancestry cluster.

Primers for the PCR totalled 60 Vbeta and 13 Jbeta. Libraries were prepared by immunoSEQ multiplex PCR; TCRdb keeps only in-frame clonotypes and omits some of them. The sample has roughly 120,000 clones, over 75% seen once. The genes are TRBV2 and TRBJ1-5; 9 nucleotides agree with TRBD1. The clonotype originates from a man younger than 40 in good health and CMV-seronegative. The sequencing sample was made of PBMCs. The DNA for the CDR3 is TGTGCCAGCAGTGAGAGGACAGGGGATCAGCCCCAGCATTTT. This codes for CASSERTGDQPQHF.